This TCR beta chain is drawn from a study of cytomegalovirus exposure and HLA in healthy donors. PCR involved 60 Vbeta and 13 Jbeta primers. The repertoire was sequenced with immunoSEQ multiplex PCR; TCRdb's copy has only in-frame clones and lacks some. The sample has some 200,000 clones; about four fifths are singletons. Only one count was recorded for this clone. The CDR3 loop spans 13 amino acids. Germline CDR1 reads MNHNY; CDR2 reads SVGAGI (reference sequence). Trimming cost V 0 bases and J 8 bases, with 10 bases left between them. The chain joins TRBV6-6 to TRBJ1-2; D is unclear. The sequence came from a girl under 18 in good health and CMV-seropositive. Sequences were obtained from PBMCs. The CDR3 DNA is TGTGCCAGCAGTTACTCTACAGTAACCGGCTACACCTTC. Protein product: CASSYSTVTGYTF.